The clone carrying this T cell receptor (beta chain) was counted only a few times. Its target is unknown. Each CDR3 protein gets one entry after TCRdb re-called the reads with MiXCR. This sample yields about 260,000 distinct CDR3 sequences, of which around 9% are seen a single time; more than 13% belongs to the top ten. These data come from a study of T cell repertoires in cytomegalovirus infection. The overall study: CMV infection and matching HLA type were both indicated by public TCR beta signatures. Study-level findings and limits: Cumulative frequency (of public TCR beta family members) identified carriers of CMV plus the relevant HLA. In two of eight donors, the top clonotype was HLA-C-restricted CMV-specific.

Between the trimmed V and J ends, which lost 1 base and 5 bases, there was a span of 12 bases. The CDR3 runs to 15 residues. The receptor was isolated from a human donor in good health (CMV status not recorded). Some clones in this sample may be carry-over from other donors' samples. The chain couples TRBV12-3 or TRBV12-4 to TRBJ2-1; D remains ambiguous. Sequenced input: PBMCs. In DNA form, the CDR3 reads TGTGCCAGCAGTTTAGTCCCGGGTCATAACAATGAGCAGTTCTTC. Translated, it gives CASSLVPGHNNEQFF.